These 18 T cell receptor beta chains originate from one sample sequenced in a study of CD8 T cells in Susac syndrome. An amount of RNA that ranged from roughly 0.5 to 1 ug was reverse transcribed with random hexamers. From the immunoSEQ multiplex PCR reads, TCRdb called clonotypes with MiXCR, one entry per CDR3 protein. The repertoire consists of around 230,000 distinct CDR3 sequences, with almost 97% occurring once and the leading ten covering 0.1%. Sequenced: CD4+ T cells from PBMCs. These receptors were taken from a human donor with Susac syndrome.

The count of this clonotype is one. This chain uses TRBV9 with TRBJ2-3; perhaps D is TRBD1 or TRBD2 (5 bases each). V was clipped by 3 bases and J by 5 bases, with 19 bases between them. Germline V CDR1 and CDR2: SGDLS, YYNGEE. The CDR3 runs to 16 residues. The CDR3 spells CASSGDATPGVDTQYF. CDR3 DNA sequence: TGTGCCAGCAGCGGGGACGCCACTCCCGGAGTAGATACGCAGTATTTT. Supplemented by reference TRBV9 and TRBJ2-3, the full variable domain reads DSGVTQTPKHLITATGQRVTLRCSPRSGDLSVYWYQQSLDQGLQFLIQYYNGEERAKGNILERFSAQQFPDLHSELNLSSLELGDSALYFCASSGDATPGVDTQYFGPGTRLTVL.

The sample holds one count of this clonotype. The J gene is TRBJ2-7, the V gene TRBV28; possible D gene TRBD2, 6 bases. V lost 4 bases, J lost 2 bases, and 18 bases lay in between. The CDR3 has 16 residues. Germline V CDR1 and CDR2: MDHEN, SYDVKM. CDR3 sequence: CASSSPGGSRAYEQYF. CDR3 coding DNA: TGTGCCAGCAGTTCACCCGGGGGTTCCCGGGCCTACGAGCAGTACTTC.

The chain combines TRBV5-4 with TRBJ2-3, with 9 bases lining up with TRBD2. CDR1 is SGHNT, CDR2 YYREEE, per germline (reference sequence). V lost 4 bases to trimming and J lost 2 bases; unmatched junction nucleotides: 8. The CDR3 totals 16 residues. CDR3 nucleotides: TGTGCCAGCAGCCCCGGGACTAGCCGATTCACAGATACGCAGTATTTT. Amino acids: CASSPGTSRFTDTQYF.

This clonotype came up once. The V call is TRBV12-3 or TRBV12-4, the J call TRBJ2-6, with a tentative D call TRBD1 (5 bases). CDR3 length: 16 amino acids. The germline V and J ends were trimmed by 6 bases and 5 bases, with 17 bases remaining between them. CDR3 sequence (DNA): TGTGCCAGCAGGAGAACAGGTCCCGATCGGGCCAACGTCCTGACTTTC. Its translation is CASRRTGPDRANVLTF.

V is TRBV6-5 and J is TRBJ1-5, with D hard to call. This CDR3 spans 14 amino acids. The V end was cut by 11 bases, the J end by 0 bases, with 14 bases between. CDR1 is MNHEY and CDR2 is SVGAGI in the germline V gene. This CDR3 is CASQETYSNQPQHF. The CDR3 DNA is TGTGCCTCTCAGGAGACGTATAGCAATCAGCCCCAGCATTTT.

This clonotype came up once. CDR3: CASSSTLPISYEQYF. As DNA, the CDR3 is TGCGCCAGCAGTTCCACGTTACCTATTTCCTACGAGCAGTACTTC. This rearrangement joins TRBV10-2 to TRBJ2-7; D uncertain. V shed 5 bases and J shed 1 base, with 15 bases lying between them. Germline-derived CDR1 and CDR2 are WSHSY and SAAADI. This CDR3 is 15 amino acids long.

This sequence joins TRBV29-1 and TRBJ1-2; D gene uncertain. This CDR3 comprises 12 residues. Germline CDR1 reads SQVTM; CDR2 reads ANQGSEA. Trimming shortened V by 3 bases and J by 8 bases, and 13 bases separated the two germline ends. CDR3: CSVDLGYEGYTF. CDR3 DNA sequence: TGCAGCGTTGATTTGGGGTACGAGGGCTACACCTTC.

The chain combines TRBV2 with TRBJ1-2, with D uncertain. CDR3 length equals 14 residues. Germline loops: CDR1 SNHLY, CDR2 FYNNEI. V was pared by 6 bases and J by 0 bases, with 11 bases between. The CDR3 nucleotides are TGTGCCAGCAGACAGATCCGAACTAACTATGGCTACACCTTC. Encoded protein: CASRQIRTNYGYTF.

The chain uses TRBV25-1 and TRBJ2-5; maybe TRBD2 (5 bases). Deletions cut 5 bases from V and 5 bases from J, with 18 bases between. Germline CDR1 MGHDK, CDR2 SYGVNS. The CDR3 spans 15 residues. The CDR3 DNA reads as TGTGCCAGCAGTCCTGCCGGACTTCTTGAGGAGACCCAGTACTTC. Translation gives CASSPAGLLEETQYF.

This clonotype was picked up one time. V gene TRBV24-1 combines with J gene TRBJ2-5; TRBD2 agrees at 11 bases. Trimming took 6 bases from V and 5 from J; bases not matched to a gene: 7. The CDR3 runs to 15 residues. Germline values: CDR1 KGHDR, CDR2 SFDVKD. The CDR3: CATSLTSGKLETQYF. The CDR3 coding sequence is TGTGCCACCAGTTTGACTAGCGGGAAGTTGGAGACCCAGTACTTC.

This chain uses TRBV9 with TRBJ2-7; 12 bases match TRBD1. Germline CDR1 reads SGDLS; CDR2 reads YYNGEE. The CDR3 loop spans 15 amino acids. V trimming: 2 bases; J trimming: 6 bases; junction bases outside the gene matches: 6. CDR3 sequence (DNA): TGTGCCAGCAGCGTCGGGGGACAGGGGGCTATCGAGCAGTACTTC. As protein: CASSVGGQGAIEQYF.

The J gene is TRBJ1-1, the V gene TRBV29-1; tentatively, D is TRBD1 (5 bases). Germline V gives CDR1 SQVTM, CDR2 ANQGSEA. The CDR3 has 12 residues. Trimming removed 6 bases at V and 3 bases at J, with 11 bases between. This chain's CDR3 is CSVPGGYTEAFF. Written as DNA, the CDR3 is TGCAGCGTCCCTGGGGGGTACACTGAAGCTTTCTTT.

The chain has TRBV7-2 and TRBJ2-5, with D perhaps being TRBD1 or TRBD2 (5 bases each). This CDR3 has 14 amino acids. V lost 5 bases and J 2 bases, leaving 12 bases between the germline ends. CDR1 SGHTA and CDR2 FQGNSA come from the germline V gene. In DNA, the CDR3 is TGTGCCAGCAGCAGGGGACGGTTACAAGAGACCCAGTACTTC. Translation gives CASSRGRLQETQYF.

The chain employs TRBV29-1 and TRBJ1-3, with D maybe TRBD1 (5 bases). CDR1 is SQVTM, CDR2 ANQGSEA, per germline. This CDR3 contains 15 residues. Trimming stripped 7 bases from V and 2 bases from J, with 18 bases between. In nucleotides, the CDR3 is TGCAGCGCCGGCACCCCGACAGTCGCTGGAAACACCATATATTTT. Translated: CSAGTPTVAGNTIYF.

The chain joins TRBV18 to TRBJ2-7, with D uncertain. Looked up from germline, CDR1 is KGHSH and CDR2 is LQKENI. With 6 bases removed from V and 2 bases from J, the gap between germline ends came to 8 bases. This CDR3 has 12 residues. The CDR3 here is CASSPDPYEQYF. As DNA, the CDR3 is TGTGCCAGCTCCCCGGATCCCTACGAGCAGTACTTC.

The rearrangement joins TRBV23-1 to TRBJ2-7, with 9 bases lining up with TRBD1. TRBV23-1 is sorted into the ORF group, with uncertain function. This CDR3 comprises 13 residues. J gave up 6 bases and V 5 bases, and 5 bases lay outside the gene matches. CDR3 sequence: CASSSGTGIEQYF. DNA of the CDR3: TGCGCCAGCAGTAGCGGGACAGGGATCGAGCAGTACTTC.

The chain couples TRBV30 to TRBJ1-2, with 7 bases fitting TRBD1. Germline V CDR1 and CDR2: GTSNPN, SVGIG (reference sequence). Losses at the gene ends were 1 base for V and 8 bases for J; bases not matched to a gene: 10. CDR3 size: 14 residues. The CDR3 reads CAWSAYTGVMGYTF. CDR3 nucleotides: TGTGCCTGGAGTGCCTACACAGGGGTTATGGGCTACACCTTC.

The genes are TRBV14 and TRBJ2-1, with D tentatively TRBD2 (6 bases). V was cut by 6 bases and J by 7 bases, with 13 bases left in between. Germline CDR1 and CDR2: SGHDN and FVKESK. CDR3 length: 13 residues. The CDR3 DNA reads TGTGCCAGCAGTCGGCGTGGGAGGAATGAGCAGTTCTTC. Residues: CASSRRGRNEQFF. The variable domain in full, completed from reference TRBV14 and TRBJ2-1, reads EAGVTQFPSHSVIEKGQTVTLRCDPISGHDNLYWYRRVMGKEIKFLLHFVKESKQDESGMPNNRFLAERTGGTYSTLKVQPAELEDSGVYFCASSRRGRNEQFFGPGTRLTVL.